These T cell receptor beta chains were read from a single sample in a study of regulatory T cells in long-lasting Graves disease. TCRdb re-called the multiplex PCR reads with MiXCR, one entry per CDR3 protein. The table lists under 450,000 distinct CDR3 sequences, about a quarter of them singletons. This specimen was peripheral blood mononuclear cells (PBMCs), taken when the disease was refractory, from a patient treated with antithyroid drugs. Every receptor here comes from a female donor with Graves disease. Both conserved end residues are trimmed from each CDR3. Fields, in order: V gene, CDR3 protein.

TRBV3-1 ASSQDRGDYNSPLH
TRBV2 ASSDRGDRGRTEAF
TRBV3-1 ASSQGAGNYGYT
TRBV5-1 ASSETSIRETQY
TRBV20-1 SAKRGETQH
TRBV2 ASSHGQGGEDTQY
TRBV27 ASSIQGQKLYNEQF
TRBV28 ASRGPGSNTGELF
TRBV12-3/TRBV12-4 ASSLQSNQPQH
TRBV19 ASSDGQKNTEAF
TRBV7-9 ASSLTSGRNPSYNEQF